This T cell receptor (beta chain) was sequenced for a study of blood T cell repertoires in COVID-19. The CDR3 runs 15 residues. V lost 0 bases to trimming and J lost 8 bases, with 11 bases between them. The germline CDR1 and CDR2 sequences are MGHRA and YSYEKL. The data were produced by immunoSEQ multiplex PCR, yet TCRdb's version contains in-frame clones alone and is incomplete. The sample consists of roughly 280,000 clones, nearly 90% of them appearing once. This receptor was identified in a woman in her sixties or seventies who had recovered from COVID-19. V gene TRBV4-1 combines with J gene TRBJ1-6, with D possibly being TRBD1 (5 bases). What was sequenced was PBMCs or T cells enriched from blood (not recorded which). The CDR3 DNA is TGCGCCAGCAGCCAAGACCCAGGGTCGGATTCACCCCTCCACTTT. Its translation is CASSQDPGSDSPLHF.